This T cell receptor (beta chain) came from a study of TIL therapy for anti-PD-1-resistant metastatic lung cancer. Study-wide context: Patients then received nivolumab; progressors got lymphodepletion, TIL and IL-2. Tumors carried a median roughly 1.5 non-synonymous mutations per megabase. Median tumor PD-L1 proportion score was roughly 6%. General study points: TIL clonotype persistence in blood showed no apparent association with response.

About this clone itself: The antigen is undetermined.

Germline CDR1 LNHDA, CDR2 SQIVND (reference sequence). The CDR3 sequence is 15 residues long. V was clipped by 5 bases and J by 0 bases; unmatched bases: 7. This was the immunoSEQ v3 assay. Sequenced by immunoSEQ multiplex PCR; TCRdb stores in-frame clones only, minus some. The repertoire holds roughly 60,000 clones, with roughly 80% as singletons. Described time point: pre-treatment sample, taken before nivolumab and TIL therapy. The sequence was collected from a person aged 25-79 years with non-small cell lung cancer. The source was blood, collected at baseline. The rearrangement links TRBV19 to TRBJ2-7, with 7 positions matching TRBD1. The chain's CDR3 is CASSGQELGSYEQYF. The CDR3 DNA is TGTGCCAGTAGTGGACAGGAACTTGGCTCCTACGAGCAGTACTTC.